This TCR beta chain originates from a study of Ad26.COV2.S vaccination and SARS-CoV-2 variants. As for the study in general: This donor came from the COV1001 trial of Ad26.COV2.S.

Documented treatment: some 20 received Ad26.COV2.S at low or high dose, single or two shots; several received placebo; per-sample allocation not given. Day 63 after the first injection of vaccine or placebo was the sampling time. Donor was an adult aged 18-55 years in Boston. TCRdb's copy holds only in-frame clones and misses some; the assay was immunoSEQ multiplex PCR. The sample consists of approximately 350,000 clones, roughly 80% of them appearing once. Trimming removed 3 bases from V and 2 bases from J, with 12 bases in between. This CDR3 has 15 amino acids. CDR1 LNHDA and CDR2 SQIVND come from the germline V gene (reference sequence). This clone has more than one count but fewer than ten.

This clonotype was obtained from a person between 18 and 65 years old who received the Ad26.COV2.S COVID-19 vaccine or a placebo. This chain connects TRBV19 to TRBJ2-3, with D unclear. The sample was peripheral blood, taken in a trial of Ad26.COV2.S vaccine versus placebo. Here the CDR3 reads CASSIAGPSTDTQYF. The CDR3, as DNA: TGTGCCAGTAGTATCGCTGGCCCATCCACAGATACGCAGTATTTT.